This TCR beta chain was identified in a study of Ad26.COV2.S vaccination and SARS-CoV-2 variants. Specified treatment: 19 received Ad26.COV2.S at low or high dose, single or two shots; about 5 received placebo; per-sample allocation not given. Sampling was performed 63 days after the first vaccine or placebo injection. The CDR3 has 16 residues. From germline, CDR1 is MDHEN and CDR2 SYDVKM. Trimming took 4 bases from V and 2 from J; bases not matched to a gene: 2. Measured with immunoSEQ multiplex PCR; TCRdb has only the in-frame clones, and not every one. The sample consists of fewer than 500,000 clones, about 91% of them appearing once.

The V gene is TRBV28, the J gene TRBJ2-1, with 13 bases fitting TRBD2. The sequence came from a person aged 18 to 59 who received the Ad26.COV2.S COVID-19 vaccine or a placebo. The sequencing here drew on peripheral blood, taken in a trial of Ad26.COV2.S vaccine versus placebo. The CDR3 protein is CASSSTSGGAYNEQFF. The CDR3 DNA reads TGTGCCAGCAGTTCAACTAGCGGGGGGGCCTACAATGAGCAGTTCTTC.